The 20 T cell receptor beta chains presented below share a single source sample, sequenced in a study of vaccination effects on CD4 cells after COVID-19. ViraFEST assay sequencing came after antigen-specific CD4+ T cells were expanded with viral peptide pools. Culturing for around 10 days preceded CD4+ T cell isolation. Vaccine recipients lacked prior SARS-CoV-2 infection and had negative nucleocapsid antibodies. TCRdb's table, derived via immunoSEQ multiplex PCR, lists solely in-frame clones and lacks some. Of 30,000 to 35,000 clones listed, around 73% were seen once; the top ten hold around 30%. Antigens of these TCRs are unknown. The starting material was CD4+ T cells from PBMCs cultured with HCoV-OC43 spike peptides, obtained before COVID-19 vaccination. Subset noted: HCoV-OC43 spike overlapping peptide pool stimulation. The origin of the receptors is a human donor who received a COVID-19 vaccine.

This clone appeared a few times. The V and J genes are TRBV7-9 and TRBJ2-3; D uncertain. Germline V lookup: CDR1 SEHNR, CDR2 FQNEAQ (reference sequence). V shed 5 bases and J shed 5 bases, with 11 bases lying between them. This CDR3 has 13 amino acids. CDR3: CASSPSSGDTQYF. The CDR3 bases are TGTGCCAGCAGCCCGTCCTCAGGAGATACGCAGTATTTT. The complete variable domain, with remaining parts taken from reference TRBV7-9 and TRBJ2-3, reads DTGVSQNPRHKITKRGQNVTFRCDPISEHNRLYWYRQTLGQGPEFLTYFQNEAQLEKSRLLSDRFSAERPKGSFSTLEIQRTEQGDSAMYLCASSPSSGDTQYFGPGTRLTVL.

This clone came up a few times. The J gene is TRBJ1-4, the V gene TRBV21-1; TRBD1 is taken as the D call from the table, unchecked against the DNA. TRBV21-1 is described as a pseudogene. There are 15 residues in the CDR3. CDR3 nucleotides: TGTGCCAGCAGCAAAGCGGGACAGGGGGCGGAAAAACTGTTTTTT. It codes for CASSKAGQGAEKLFF.

The CDR3 here is CASSWGSGFSYEQYF. CDR3 coding DNA: TGCGCCAGCAGCTGGGGGTCCGGTTTCTCCTACGAGCAGTACTTC. V usage is TRBV5-1 and J usage is TRBJ2-7; either TRBD1 or TRBD2 may fit D (5 bases each). This CDR3 spans 15 amino acids. Germline CDR1 is SGHRS and CDR2 is YFSETQ. V lost 3 bases to trimming and J lost 0 bases, with 13 bases between them. The full variable domain, in which reference TRBV5-1 and TRBJ2-7 provide the parts outside the CDR3, is KAGVTQTPRYLIKTRGQQVTLSCSPISGHRSVSWYQQTPGQGLQFLFEYFSETQRNKGNFPGRFSGRQFSNSRSEMNVSTLELGDSALYLCASSWGSGFSYEQYFGPGTRLTVT.

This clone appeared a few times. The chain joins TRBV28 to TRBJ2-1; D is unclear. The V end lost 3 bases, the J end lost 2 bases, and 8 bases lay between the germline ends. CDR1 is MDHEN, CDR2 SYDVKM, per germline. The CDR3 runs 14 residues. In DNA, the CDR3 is TGTGCCAGCAGTTTGGTTTGGCCCTACAATGAGCAGTTCTTC. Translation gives CASSLVWPYNEQFF.

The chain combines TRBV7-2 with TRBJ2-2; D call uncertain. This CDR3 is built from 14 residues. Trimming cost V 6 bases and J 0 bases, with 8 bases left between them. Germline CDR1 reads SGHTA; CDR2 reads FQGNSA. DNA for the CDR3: TGTGCCAGCAGGGGGTCCTCGAACACCGGGGAGCTGTTTTTT. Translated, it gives CASRGSSNTGELFF.

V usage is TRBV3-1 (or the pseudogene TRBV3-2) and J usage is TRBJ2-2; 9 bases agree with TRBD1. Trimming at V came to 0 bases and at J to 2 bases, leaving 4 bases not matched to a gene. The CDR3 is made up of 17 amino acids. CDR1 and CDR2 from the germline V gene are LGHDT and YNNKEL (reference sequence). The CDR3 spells CASSQEWDRDNTGELFF. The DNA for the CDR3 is TGTGCCAGCAGCCAAGAGTGGGACAGGGATAACACCGGGGAGCTGTTTTTT.

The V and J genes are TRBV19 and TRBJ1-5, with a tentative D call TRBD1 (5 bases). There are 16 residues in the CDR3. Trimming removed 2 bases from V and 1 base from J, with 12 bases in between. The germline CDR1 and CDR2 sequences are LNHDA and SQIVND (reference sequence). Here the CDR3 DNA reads TGTGCCAGTAGTATACCCCCATGGGGGAGCAATCAGCCCCAGCATTTT. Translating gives CASSIPPWGSNQPQHF.

CDR3 region: CASSPGTLNTEAFF. DNA of the CDR3: TGTGCCAGCTCACCCGGGACCTTGAACACTGAAGCTTTCTTT. The rearrangement uses TRBV18 and TRBJ1-1; a possible D gene is TRBD1 (5 bases). Trimming cost V 3 bases and J 0 bases, with 8 bases left between them. This CDR3 contains 14 residues. Germline lookup yields CDR1 KGHSH and CDR2 LQKENI.

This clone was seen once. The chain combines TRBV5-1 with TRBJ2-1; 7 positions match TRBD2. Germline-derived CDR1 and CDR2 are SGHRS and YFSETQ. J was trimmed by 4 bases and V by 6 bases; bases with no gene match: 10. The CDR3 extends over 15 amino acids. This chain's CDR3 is CASTPMSGAYNEQFF. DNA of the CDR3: TGCGCCAGCACCCCGATGAGCGGGGCGTACAATGAGCAGTTCTTC.

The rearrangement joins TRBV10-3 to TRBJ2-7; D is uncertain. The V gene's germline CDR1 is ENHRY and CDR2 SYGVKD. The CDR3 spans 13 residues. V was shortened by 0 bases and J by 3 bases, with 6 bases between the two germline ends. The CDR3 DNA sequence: TGTGCCATCAGTGAGTCGGGCTACTACGAGCAGTACTTC. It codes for CAISESGYYEQYF.

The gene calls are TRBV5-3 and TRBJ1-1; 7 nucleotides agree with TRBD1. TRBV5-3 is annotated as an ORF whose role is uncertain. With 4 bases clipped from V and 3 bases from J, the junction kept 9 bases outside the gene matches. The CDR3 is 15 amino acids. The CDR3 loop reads CARSLGQGEYTEAFF. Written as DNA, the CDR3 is TGTGCCAGAAGCCTGGGGCAGGGGGAATACACTGAAGCTTTCTTT.

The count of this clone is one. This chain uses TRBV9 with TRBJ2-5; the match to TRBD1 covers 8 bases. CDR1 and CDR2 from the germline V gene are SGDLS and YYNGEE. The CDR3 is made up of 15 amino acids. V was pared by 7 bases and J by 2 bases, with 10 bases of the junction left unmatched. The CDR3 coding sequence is TGTGCCAGCGCTAAAGCCGGGACAGGACAAGAGACCCAGTACTTC. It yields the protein CASAKAGTGQETQYF.

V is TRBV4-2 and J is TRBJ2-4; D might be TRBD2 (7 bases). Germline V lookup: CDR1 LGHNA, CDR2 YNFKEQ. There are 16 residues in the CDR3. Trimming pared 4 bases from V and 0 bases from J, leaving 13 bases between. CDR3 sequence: CASSPLGGVAKNIQYF. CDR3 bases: TGTGCCAGCAGCCCCCTAGGGGGGGTAGCCAAAAACATTCAGTACTTC.

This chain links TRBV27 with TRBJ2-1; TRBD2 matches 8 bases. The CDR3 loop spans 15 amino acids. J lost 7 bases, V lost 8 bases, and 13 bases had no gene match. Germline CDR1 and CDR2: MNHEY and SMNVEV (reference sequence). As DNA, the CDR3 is TGTGCCAGCGGAAAGACGGGACTAGTGATGAATGAGCAGTTCTTC. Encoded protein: CASGKTGLVMNEQFF.

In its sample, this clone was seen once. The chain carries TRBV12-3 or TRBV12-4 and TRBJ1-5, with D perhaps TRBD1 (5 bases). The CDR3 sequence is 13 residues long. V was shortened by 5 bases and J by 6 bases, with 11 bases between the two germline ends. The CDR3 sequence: CASSGRGSQPQHF. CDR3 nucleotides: TGTGCCAGCAGTGGACGGGGGAGTCAGCCCCAGCATTTT.

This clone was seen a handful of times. Here the CDR3 DNA reads TGTGCCAGCAGCCAGCCCTCTAGGAAGCAGTACTTC. This codes for CASSQPSRKQYF. This sequence joins TRBV14 and TRBJ2-7, with D unresolved. V lost 3 bases to trimming and J lost 8 bases, with 11 bases between them. The CDR3 contains 12 residues. The V gene's germline CDR1 is SGHDN and CDR2 FVKESK.

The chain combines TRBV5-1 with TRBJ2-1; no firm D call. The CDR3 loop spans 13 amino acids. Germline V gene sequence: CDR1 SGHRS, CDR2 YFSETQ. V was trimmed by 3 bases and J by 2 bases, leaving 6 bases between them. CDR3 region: CASSSRPYNEQFF. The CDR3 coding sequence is TGCGCCAGCAGCTCCAGGCCCTACAATGAGCAGTTCTTC.

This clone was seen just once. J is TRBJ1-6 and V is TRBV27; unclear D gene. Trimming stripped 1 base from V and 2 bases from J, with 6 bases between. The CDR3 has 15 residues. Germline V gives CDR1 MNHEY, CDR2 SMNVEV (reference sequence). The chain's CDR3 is CASSLFGPYNSPLHF. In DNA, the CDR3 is TGTGCCAGCAGTTTATTCGGACCCTATAATTCACCCCTCCACTTT.

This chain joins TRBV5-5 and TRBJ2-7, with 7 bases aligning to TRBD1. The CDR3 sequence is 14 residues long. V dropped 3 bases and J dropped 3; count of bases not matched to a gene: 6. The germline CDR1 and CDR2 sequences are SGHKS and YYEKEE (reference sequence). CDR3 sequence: CASSWGTGDYEQYF. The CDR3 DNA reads TGTGCCAGCAGCTGGGGAACAGGGGACTACGAGCAGTACTTC.

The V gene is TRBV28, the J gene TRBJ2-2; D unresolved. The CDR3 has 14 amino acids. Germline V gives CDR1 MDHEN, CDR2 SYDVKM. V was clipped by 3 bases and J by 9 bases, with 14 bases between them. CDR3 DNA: TGTGCCAGCAGTTTGGGGAACACCCACCGGGAGCTGTTTTTT. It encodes CASSLGNTHRELFF.